The rows below give T cell receptor beta chains drawn from one sample of a study of T cells in Graves' hyperthyroidism and ophthalmopathy. From the multiplex PCR reads, TCRdb called clonotypes with MiXCR, one entry per CDR3 protein. The table has approximately 350,000 distinct CDR3 sequences, 13% to 15% seen once; the top ten hold approximately 19%. Sequences were obtained from blood. These receptors were obtained from a woman aged 60-75 years with Graves' ophthalmopathy. Each CDR3 is given with its conserved first and last residue. Each record gives: D gene, V gene, clone size, J gene, CDR3 protein, CDR3 DNA. The D gene is left open where the match is weak. Where a row states a size, it is once, few, many or the class of an expanded clone; other rows omit it.

d_call: NA; v_call: TRBV6-1; clone_size: NA; j_call: TRBJ1-4; cdr3_aa: CASGRRNEKLFF; cdr3_nt: TGTGCCAGTGGCAGACGAAATGAAAAACTGTTTTTT
d_call: NA; v_call: TRBV6-1; clone_size: many; j_call: TRBJ2-7; cdr3_aa: CASSLIGRSYEQYF; cdr3_nt: TGTGCCAGCAGTCTCATCGGTAGGTCCTACGAGCAGTACTTC
d_call: TRBD2; v_call: TRBV3-1; clone_size: many; j_call: TRBJ2-1; cdr3_aa: CASSQGPTGGLSIEQFF; cdr3_nt: TGTGCCAGCAGCCAAGGTCCTACGGGAGGATTGTCCATTGAGCAGTTCTTC
d_call: NA; v_call: TRBV11-2; clone_size: NA; j_call: TRBJ2-3; cdr3_aa: CASSTGVGAGNTQYF; cdr3_nt: TGTGCCAGCAGCACTGGAGTGGGGGCGGGCAATACGCAGTATTTT
d_call: TRBD2; v_call: TRBV4-2; clone_size: NA; j_call: TRBJ2-7; cdr3_aa: CASSQSDGGGDEQYF; cdr3_nt: TGTGCCAGCAGCCAATCCGACGGGGGGGGGGACGAGCAGTACTTC
d_call: NA; v_call: TRBV20-1; clone_size: many; j_call: TRBJ2-3; cdr3_aa: CSAGGLAASTDTQYF; cdr3_nt: TGCAGTGCTGGGGGGCTAGCAGCTAGCACAGATACGCAGTATTTT
d_call: NA; v_call: TRBV7-2; clone_size: many; j_call: TRBJ1-2; cdr3_aa: CASSWDKNYGYTF; cdr3_nt: TGTGCCAGCAGCTGGGACAAAAACTATGGCTACACCTTC
d_call: NA; v_call: TRBV12-3/TRBV12-4; clone_size: few; j_call: TRBJ2-5; cdr3_aa: CASRLGTEETQYF; cdr3_nt: TGTGCCAGCAGGCTGGGGACTGAGGAGACCCAGTACTTC
d_call: NA; v_call: TRBV15; clone_size: NA; j_call: TRBJ1-5; cdr3_aa: CATSRGVRGEIQPQHF; cdr3_nt: TGTGCCACCAGCAGGGGGGTCAGGGGAGAAATCCAGCCCCAGCATTTT
d_call: TRBD2; v_call: TRBV5-8; clone_size: NA; j_call: TRBJ2-3; cdr3_aa: CASSLPFLAGVTDTQYF; cdr3_nt: TGTGCCAGCAGCCTACCCTTCCTAGCGGGAGTGACAGATACGCAGTATTTT
d_call: NA; v_call: TRBV28; clone_size: NA; j_call: TRBJ2-7; cdr3_aa: CASNSLRGYEQYF; cdr3_nt: TGTGCCAGCAATTCTCTTCGTGGCTACGAGCAGTACTTC
d_call: TRBD2; v_call: TRBV3-1; clone_size: many; j_call: TRBJ2-1; cdr3_aa: CASSSIAGGTSEQFF; cdr3_nt: TGTGCCAGCAGCTCCATAGCGGGAGGGACGAGTGAGCAGTTCTTC
d_call: NA; v_call: TRBV3-1; clone_size: many; j_call: TRBJ1-4; cdr3_aa: CASSQSGANEKLFF; cdr3_nt: TGTGCCAGCAGCCAATCCGGGGCCAATGAAAAACTGTTTTTT
d_call: NA; v_call: TRBV5-1; clone_size: many; j_call: TRBJ1-4; cdr3_aa: CASSLRATWGEKLFF; cdr3_nt: TGCGCCAGCAGCTTGAGGGCCACCTGGGGTGAAAAACTGTTTTTT
d_call: NA; v_call: TRBV9; clone_size: many; j_call: TRBJ2-1; cdr3_aa: CASSVDGEQFF; cdr3_nt: TGTGCCAGCAGTGTAGACGGTGAGCAGTTCTTC
d_call: TRBD1; v_call: TRBV5-1; clone_size: few; j_call: TRBJ1-3; cdr3_aa: CASSLLAGGIGNTIYF; cdr3_nt: TGCGCCAGCAGCTTGTTGGCAGGGGGCATCGGAAACACCATATATTTT
d_call: NA; v_call: TRBV30; clone_size: many; j_call: TRBJ1-5; cdr3_aa: CAYSGTVGNQPQHF; cdr3_nt: TGTGCCTACTCCGGGACTGTCGGCAATCAGCCCCAGCATTTT
d_call: TRBD1; v_call: TRBV2; clone_size: many; j_call: TRBJ2-5; cdr3_aa: CASRDHRTGTETQYF; cdr3_nt: TGTGCCAGCAGGGACCACCGGACAGGGACGGAGACCCAGTACTTC
d_call: TRBD2; v_call: TRBV13; clone_size: NA; j_call: TRBJ2-1; cdr3_aa: CASRGTSGSGRTEQFF; cdr3_nt: TGTGCCAGCAGAGGGACTAGCGGGAGCGGTCGCACTGAGCAGTTCTTC
d_call: NA; v_call: TRBV28; clone_size: many; j_call: TRBJ2-4; cdr3_aa: CASSFQTGRFQYF; cdr3_nt: TGTGCCAGCAGTTTTCAGACAGGCCGCTTTCAGTACTTC
d_call: NA; v_call: TRBV2; clone_size: many; j_call: TRBJ2-5; cdr3_aa: CASSEEMDRWAGETQYF; cdr3_nt: TGTGCCAGCAGTGAAGAAATGGACCGATGGGCGGGAGAGACCCAGTACTTC
d_call: NA; v_call: TRBV7-9; clone_size: many; j_call: TRBJ2-5; cdr3_aa: CASSPGGAGETQYF; cdr3_nt: TGTGCCAGCAGCCCAGGAGGGGCCGGAGAGACCCAGTACTTC
d_call: NA; v_call: TRBV20-1; clone_size: few; j_call: TRBJ2-3; cdr3_aa: CSATKVAGDTQYF; cdr3_nt: TGCAGTGCTACAAAAGTAGCTGGAGATACGCAGTATTTT
d_call: TRBD1; v_call: TRBV20-1; clone_size: NA; j_call: TRBJ2-7; cdr3_aa: CSAQTGVEQYF; cdr3_nt: TGCAGTGCGCAGACAGGGGTCGAGCAGTACTTC
d_call: NA; v_call: TRBV7-3; clone_size: many; j_call: TRBJ2-1; cdr3_aa: CASSPEGGRGDLYNEQFF; cdr3_nt: TGTGCCAGCAGCCCAGAGGGGGGGCGAGGAGACCTGTACAATGAGCAGTTCTTC